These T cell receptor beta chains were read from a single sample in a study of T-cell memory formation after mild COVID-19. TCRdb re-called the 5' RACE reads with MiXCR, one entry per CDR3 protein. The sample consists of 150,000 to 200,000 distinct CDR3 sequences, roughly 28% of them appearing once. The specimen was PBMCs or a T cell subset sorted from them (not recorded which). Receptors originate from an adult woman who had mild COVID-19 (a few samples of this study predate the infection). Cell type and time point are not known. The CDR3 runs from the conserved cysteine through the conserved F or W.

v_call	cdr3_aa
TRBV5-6	CASSWAGTGGGYTF
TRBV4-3	CASSQDRLLNNEQFF
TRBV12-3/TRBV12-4	CASSLTGMDGYTF
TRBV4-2	CASSTGTSGNRGEQYF
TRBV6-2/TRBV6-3	CASTEGGLGNQPQHF
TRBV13	CASSLEVSPYGYTF
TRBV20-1	CSLRESGRGSYNEQFF
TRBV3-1	CASSQDGPYQETQYF
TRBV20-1	CSAPDRTSGYYEQYF
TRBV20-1	CSGNAGTGGGYTF
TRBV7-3	CASSPGQGFDEQFF
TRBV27	CASRDRISYEQYF
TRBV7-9	CASSLGQAQNEKLFF
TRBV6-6	CASGGAWAEAFF
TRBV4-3	CASSQDFLLSGRYEQYF
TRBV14	CASSRTGVGETQYF
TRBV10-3	CATGEGPDTQYF
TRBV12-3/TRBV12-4	CASGLAAHTGELFF
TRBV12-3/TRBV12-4	CASSSPLILAGGQLNTGELFF
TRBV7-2	CASSLTQAATQYF
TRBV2	CASSQGLYNEQFF
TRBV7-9	CASSPISGSGETQYF
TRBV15	CATSPAGGGLTPQYF
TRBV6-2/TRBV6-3	CASSLRGRAPYEQYF
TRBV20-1	CSATLTSTTQYF
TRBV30	CAWRRTSGEQYF
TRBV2	CASRGDRDGYTDTQYF
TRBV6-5	CASTVPGTDTQYF
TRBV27	CASSLQGVYNEQFF
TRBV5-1	CASVPGGYEQYF
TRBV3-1	CASSQDLNQPQHF
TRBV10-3	CAISEPGSGEQFF
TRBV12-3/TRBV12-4	CASSFRQVSTDTQYF
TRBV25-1	CASSPGGERAQETQYF
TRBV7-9	CASSLFEGLNTEAFF
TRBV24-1	CATSDRTAATQYF
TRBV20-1	CSARDASGRSQETQYF
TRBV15	CATSRDWAGNYEQYF
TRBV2	CASSWVEGANGYTF
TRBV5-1	CASSKPGSANEQFF
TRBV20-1	CSAAGQGNYGYTF
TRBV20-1	CSARSDRPGTLHF
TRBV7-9	CASSLHPNNYGYTF
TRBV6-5	CASSWDRDYEQYF
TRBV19	CASRSAGTGGTGELFF